One sample yielded the 13 T cell receptor beta chains listed below, sequenced in a study of Ad26.COV2.S vaccination and SARS-CoV-2 variants. The protocol was immunoSEQ multiplex PCR, while the TCRdb copy is restricted to in-frame clones and leaves out a portion. The repertoire consists of a few hundred thousand clones, with 89% occurring once and the leading ten covering over 1.5%. Treatment of the sample: some 20 received Ad26.COV2.S at low or high dose, single or two shots; roughly five received placebo; per-sample allocation not given. Each sample was drawn 63 days after the first injection (of vaccine or placebo). Here the sequenced sample was peripheral blood, taken in a trial of Ad26.COV2.S vaccine versus placebo. These receptors were obtained from a person between 18 and 65 years old who received the Ad26.COV2.S COVID-19 vaccine or a placebo.

This chain links TRBV30 with TRBJ2-7; no firm D call. Germline assignment: CDR1 GTSNPN and CDR2 SVGIG (reference sequence). The V end was cut by 3 bases, the J end by 6 bases, with 12 bases between. The CDR3 consists of 12 residues. The DNA for the CDR3 is TGTGCCTGGAGAAAAACGAAGCTCGAGCAGTACTTC. This translates into CAWRKTKLEQYF.

The chain is built from TRBV14 and TRBJ1-1; perhaps TRBD1 as D (6 bases). The germline gives CDR1 SGHDN, CDR2 FVKESK. Trimming removed 0 bases at V and 8 bases at J, with 16 bases between. The CDR3 length is 15 residues. The CDR3 sequence is CASSQEVGANHEAFF. The CDR3 region has the DNA TGTGCCAGCAGCCAAGAAGTGGGGGCCAACCACGAAGCTTTCTTT.

This chain connects TRBV29-1 to TRBJ1-1, with 8 positions matching TRBD1. Unmatched junction bases numbered 2, after V lost 4 bases and J lost 4 bases. CDR1 SQVTM and CDR2 ANQGSEA come from the germline V gene. The CDR3 extends over 12 amino acids. The CDR3 coding sequence is TGCAGCGTTGGGACAGGGAGCACTGAAGCTTTCTTT. This translates into CSVGTGSTEAFF.

This chain connects TRBV5-6 to TRBJ2-1, with unresolved D. V was clipped by 1 base and J by 2 bases, with 10 bases between them. The CDR3 runs 15 residues. From germline, CDR1 is SGHDT and CDR2 YYEEEE. This chain's CDR3 is CASSLFMGTYNEQFF. In DNA form, the CDR3 reads TGTGCCAGCAGCTTGTTTATGGGAACCTACAATGAGCAGTTCTTC.

This sequence joins TRBV5-8 and TRBJ1-5; D not resolved. CDR1 and CDR2 from the germline V gene are SGHTS and YDEGEE. CDR3 length: 13 residues. V was pared by 1 base and J by 11 bases, with 13 bases between. CDR3 bases: TGTGCCAGCAGCTTGCGGCTCGGTTCGTCCCAGCATTTT. This sequence encodes CASSLRLGSSQHF.

This chain joins TRBV25-1 and TRBJ2-4; D gene ambiguous. This CDR3 comprises 14 residues. The germline V gene encodes CDR1 MGHDK and CDR2 SYGVNS. Trimming removed 2 bases at V and 7 bases at J, with 12 bases between. This CDR3 is CASSEPGLLNIQYF. CDR3 nucleotides: TGTGCCAGCAGTGAACCTGGTTTGTTGAACATTCAGTACTTC.

In this sample, this clone turned up many times. The genes are TRBV6-2 or TRBV6-3 and TRBJ2-7, with D tentatively TRBD2 (5 bases). The CDR3 extends over 13 amino acids. CDR1 and CDR2 from the germline V gene are MNHEY and SVGEGT. V lost 6 bases and J 3 bases, leaving 12 bases between the germline ends. The CDR3 coding sequence is TGTGCCAGCAGCCTTACTAGATTCTACGAGCAGTACTTC. This translates into CASSLTRFYEQYF.

V usage is TRBV5-1 and J usage is TRBJ2-5, with 12 nucleotides matching TRBD2. In germline, CDR1 is SGHRS, CDR2 YFSETQ. J was trimmed by 5 bases and V by 2 bases; bases with no gene match: 7. The CDR3 consists of 16 residues. The CDR3 loop reads CASSFRLAGVRETQYF. The CDR3 region has the DNA TGCGCCAGCAGCTTCCGACTAGCGGGAGTCAGGGAGACCCAGTACTTC.

V is TRBV7-3 and J is TRBJ2-3; possibly TRBD1 for D (6 bases). Germline V gives CDR1 SGHTA, CDR2 FQGTGA. The CDR3 runs to 17 residues. V lost 5 bases and J 1 base, leaving 19 bases between the germline ends. The CDR3 spells CASSPRTARRRTDTQYF. CDR3 coding DNA: TGTGCCAGCAGCCCCCGGACAGCTCGAAGGCGCACAGATACGCAGTATTTT.

In its sample, this clone was seen once. The genes are TRBV11-2 and TRBJ2-2, with no clear D. V was pared by 1 base and J by 2 bases, with 8 bases between. The CDR3 totals 15 residues. Germline V gene lookup returns CDR1 SGHAT and CDR2 FQNNGV. The CDR3 DNA reads as TGTGCCAGCAGCTTAGCGCAGAGAAACACCGGGGAGCTGTTTTTT. Protein product: CASSLAQRNTGELFF.

V gene TRBV28 combines with J gene TRBJ2-4; D might be TRBD1 (5 bases). The CDR3 consists of 13 residues. V was pared by 5 bases and J by 10 bases, with 15 bases between. From germline, CDR1 is MDHEN and CDR2 SYDVKM. The CDR3 nucleotides read TGTGCCAGCAGTCCCCCGGGCCCAGGGATTCAGTACTTC. Amino acids: CASSPPGPGIQYF. The full variable domain, completed using reference TRBV28 and TRBJ2-4, is DVKVTQSSRYLVKRTGEKVFLECVQDMDHENMFWYRQDPGLGLRLIYFSYDVKMKEKGDIPEGYSVSREKKERFSLILESASTNQTSMYLCASSPPGPGIQYFGAGTRLSVL.

The chain carries TRBV5-5 and TRBJ2-1; D not resolved. CDR1 and CDR2 (germline): SGHKS, YYEKEE (reference sequence). The length of the CDR3 is 11 residues. V was pared by 0 bases and J by 10 bases, with 5 bases between. The CDR3 DNA reads TGTGCCAGCAGCTTGGGGTGGGAGCAGTTCTTC. Amino acids: CASSLGWEQFF.

J is TRBJ1-3 and V is TRBV18; TRBD1 aligns across 8 bases. The CDR3 loop spans 14 amino acids. V lost 11 bases and J lost 4; bases outside the gene matches: 10. The germline V gene has CDR1 KGHSH and CDR2 LQKENI. For the CDR3, the DNA is TGTGCCCGCGGAGCCAGGGGGCCGGGAAACACCATATATTTT. It translates to CARGARGPGNTIYF.